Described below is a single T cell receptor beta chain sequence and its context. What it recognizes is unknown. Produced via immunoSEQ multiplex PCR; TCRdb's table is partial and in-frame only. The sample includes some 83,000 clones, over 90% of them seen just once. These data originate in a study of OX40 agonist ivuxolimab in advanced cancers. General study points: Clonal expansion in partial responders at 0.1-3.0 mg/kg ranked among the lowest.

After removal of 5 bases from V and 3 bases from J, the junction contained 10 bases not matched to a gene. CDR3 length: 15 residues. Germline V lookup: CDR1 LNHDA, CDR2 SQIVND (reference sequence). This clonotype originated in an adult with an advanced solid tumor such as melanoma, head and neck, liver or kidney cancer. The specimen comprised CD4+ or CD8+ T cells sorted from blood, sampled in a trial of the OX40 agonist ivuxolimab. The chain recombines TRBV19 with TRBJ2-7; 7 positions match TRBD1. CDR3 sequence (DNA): TGTGCCAGTAGTGATCCGGGACAGAATCACTACGAGCAGTACTTC. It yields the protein CASSDPGQNHYEQYF.